The 24 T cell receptor beta chains given below trace back to one sample, sequenced in a study of response to subunit inactivated influenza vaccine. TCRdb passed the RT-PCR reads through MiXCR, listing each CDR3 protein once. The table has hundreds of thousands of distinct CDR3 sequences, 10% to 15% seen once; the top ten hold over 10%. Sequencing used PBMCs from blood, obtained more than 35 days after vaccination. The origin of the receptors is a man aged 50 to 59 who received an inactivated influenza vaccine.

The J gene is TRBJ2-1, the V gene TRBV11-2; no definite D call. V lost 5 bases and J lost 6, with 14 bases in between. CDR1 is SGHAT, CDR2 FQNNGV, per germline. CDR3 size: 14 residues. The CDR3 DNA sequence: TGTGCCAGCAGCCAACACAACATCGGCAATGAGCAGTTCTTC. Translation: CASSQHNIGNEQFF.

This clonotype has more than one count but fewer than ten. Written as DNA, the CDR3 is TGCGCCAGCAGCTTGAATTCGGCGGGGAGGCCCGACACCGGGGAGCTGTTTTTT. The encoded protein is CASSLNSAGRPDTGELFF. The rearrangement links TRBV5-1 to TRBJ2-2; a possible D gene is TRBD2 (6 bases). V was trimmed by 1 base and J by 3 bases, leaving 19 bases between them. The CDR3 totals 18 residues. In germline, CDR1 is SGHRS, CDR2 YFSETQ. Full variable domain (outside the CDR3, taken from reference TRBV5-1 and TRBJ2-2): KAGVTQTPRYLIKTRGQQVTLSCSPISGHRSVSWYQQTPGQGLQFLFEYFSETQRNKGNFPGRFSGRQFSNSRSEMNVSTLELGDSALYLCASSLNSAGRPDTGELFFGEGSRLTVL.

This clonotype was picked up a small number of times. This chain links TRBV27 with TRBJ1-2; D remains ambiguous. The CDR3 length is 14 residues. Germline V lookup: CDR1 MNHEY, CDR2 SMNVEV (reference sequence). Trimming left V 0 bases short and J 4 bases short, with 9 bases between. CDR3 sequence (DNA): TGTGCCAGCAGTTTATCGCCCGCGTTCTATGGCTACACCTTC. Protein: CASSLSPAFYGYTF.

This clonotype was detected a few times. The V call is TRBV7-2, the J call TRBJ1-1; D not resolved. V dropped 0 bases and J dropped 8 bases, with 13 bases sitting between them. This CDR3 has 14 residues. Germline CDR1 and CDR2: SGHTA and FQGNSA. CDR3 sequence (DNA): TGTGCCAGCAGCTTAGCGTTCAGGCCGCTGGAAGCTTTCTTT. Translating gives CASSLAFRPLEAFF.

This clonotype appeared many times. The chain joins TRBV12-3 or TRBV12-4 to TRBJ1-2, with D unresolved. V was pared by 6 bases and J by 2 bases, with 16 bases between. The length of the CDR3 is 15 residues. Written as DNA, the CDR3 is TGTGCCAGCAGCCCTGGGCCAAGTAGGAACTATGGCTACACCTTC. Translated: CASSPGPSRNYGYTF.

This clonotype was seen only a few times. This chain joins TRBV7-2 and TRBJ2-2; perhaps TRBD1 as D (6 bases). CDR1 is SGHTA, CDR2 FQGNSA, per germline. CDR3 size: 15 residues. V lost 4 bases and J lost 4, with 13 bases in between. The DNA for the CDR3 is TGTGCCAGCAGCTGGTCAGGGGCGCCCACCGGGGAGCTGTTTTTT. Its translation is CASSWSGAPTGELFF.

This clonotype came up a few times. V is TRBV10-3 and J is TRBJ1-4; D is unclear. Deletions cut 3 bases from V and 5 bases from J, with 13 bases between. Germline V gene sequence: CDR1 ENHRY, CDR2 SYGVKD. The CDR3 totals 15 residues. The CDR3 sequence is CAISDPGSLNEKLFF. The CDR3 DNA reads as TGTGCCATCAGTGACCCCGGGAGCTTGAATGAAAAACTGTTTTTT.

This clonotype has a handful of counts. This chain joins TRBV4-1 and TRBJ2-7; D is unclear. V lost 0 bases to trimming and J lost 3 bases, with 15 bases between them. This CDR3 has 16 amino acids. Germline loops: CDR1 MGHRA, CDR2 YSYEKL. CDR3 protein: CASSQEERVGFYEQYF. CDR3 nucleotide sequence: TGCGCCAGCAGCCAAGAAGAACGGGTGGGATTCTACGAGCAGTACTTC.

The genes are TRBV20-1 and TRBJ2-2, with 7 bases that match TRBD1. In germline, CDR1 is DFQATT, CDR2 SNEGSKA (reference sequence). V gave up 1 base and J gave up 4 bases; unmatched junction bases: 12. The CDR3 is 17 residues long. The CDR3 DNA reads as TGCAGTGCTAGAGGGGAGTGGGGGACAGAGGGCACCGGGGAGCTGTTTTTT. Translated: CSARGEWGTEGTGELFF.

V usage is TRBV6-1 and J usage is TRBJ2-3, with D maybe TRBD2 (6 bases). From germline, CDR1 is MNHNS and CDR2 SASEGT. V lost 3 bases, J lost 2 bases, and 18 bases lay in between. This CDR3 contains 17 residues. The CDR3 region has the DNA TGTGCCAGCAGTGACACCAGACTAGGCTTCTACACAGATACGCAGTATTTT. This sequence encodes CASSDTRLGFYTDTQYF.

This clonotype was picked up many times. This rearrangement joins TRBV29-1 to TRBJ2-3; a possible D gene is TRBD1 (5 bases). Germline values: CDR1 SQVTM, CDR2 ANQGSEA. CDR3 size: 11 residues. V lost 7 bases and J 7 bases, leaving 12 bases between the germline ends. DNA for the CDR3: TGCAGCGACGCGAAGGGGTATACGCAGTATTTT. It codes for CSDAKGYTQYF.

This clonotype occurred many times. The chain combines TRBV7-9 with TRBJ2-1; TRBD2 might be the D (6 bases). Germline CDR1 reads SEHNR; CDR2 reads FQNEAQ (reference sequence). The CDR3 runs 13 residues. V was pared by 5 bases and J by 6 bases, with 11 bases between. Here the CDR3 DNA reads TGTGCCAGCAGCGCACCCGGGGGCAATGAGCAGTTCTTC. Translated, it gives CASSAPGGNEQFF.

J is TRBJ2-3 and V is TRBV20-1, with 10 bases aligning to TRBD2. CDR1 and CDR2 (germline): DFQATT, SNEGSKA (reference sequence). V lost 6 bases and J lost 3; bases outside the gene matches: 6. The CDR3 is made up of 14 amino acids. The CDR3 loop reads CSATSGGATDTQYF. The CDR3 region has the DNA TGCAGTGCAACGAGCGGGGGGGCGACAGATACGCAGTATTTT.

This clonotype was counted only a few times. The chain links TRBV12-3 or TRBV12-4 to TRBJ2-1; perhaps TRBD2 as D (6 bases). The CDR3 is 15 amino acids. V shed 5 bases and J shed 4 bases, with 15 bases lying between them. For the CDR3, the DNA is TGTGCCAGCAGTGACCTGGGCGGGGCTTACAATGAGCAGTTCTTC. This codes for CASSDLGGAYNEQFF.

V usage is TRBV20-1 and J usage is TRBJ2-5, with D unresolved. V shed 5 bases and J shed 3 bases, with 7 bases lying between them. The CDR3 has 11 residues. Germline V gene lookup returns CDR1 DFQATT and CDR2 SNEGSKA (reference sequence). The CDR3 DNA follows: TGCAGTGCTTACCCGGAAGAGACCCAGTACTTC. Its translation is CSAYPEETQYF.

The genes are TRBV7-3 and TRBJ2-3; D is unresolved. V gave up 1 base and J gave up 2 bases, with 7 bases separating them. The CDR3 is 14 residues long. Germline CDR1 and CDR2: SGHTA and FQGTGA. Here the CDR3 DNA reads TGTGCCAGCAGCTTAATCGGATACACAGATACGCAGTATTTT. This gives the protein CASSLIGYTDTQYF. Supplemented by reference TRBV7-3 and TRBJ2-3, the full variable domain reads GAGVSQTPSNKVTEKGKYVELRCDPISGHTALYWYRQSLGQGPEFLIYFQGTGAADDSGLPNDRFFAVRPEGSVSTLKIQRTERGDSAVYLCASSLIGYTDTQYFGPGTRLTVL.

This clonotype occurred a few times. V and J are TRBV28 and TRBJ1-6; possible D gene TRBD1, 6 bases. There are 12 residues in the CDR3. Germline CDR1 is MDHEN and CDR2 is SYDVKM. V was trimmed by 6 bases and J by 9 bases, leaving 9 bases between them. CDR3 in amino acids: CASRDRSSPLHF. DNA for the CDR3: TGTGCCAGCAGAGACAGGTCTTCACCCCTCCACTTT.

This clonotype was recorded a few times. The chain uses TRBV10-3 and TRBJ1-1, with D possibly TRBD1 on 5 matching bases. The germline CDR1 and CDR2 sequences are ENHRY and SYGVKD. V dropped 6 bases and J dropped 6 bases, with 17 bases sitting between them. The CDR3 is made up of 14 amino acids. CDR3 region: CAIRSDIRGAEAFF. CDR3 in DNA: TGTGCCATCAGATCGGACATCCGGGGGGCTGAAGCTTTCTTT.

The CDR3: CASSLPWTEQETQYF. In DNA, the CDR3 is TGCGCCAGCAGCTTACCCTGGACAGAACAAGAGACCCAGTACTTC. The rearrangement uses TRBV5-1 and TRBJ2-5, with D tentatively TRBD1 (6 bases). V lost 2 bases and J 2 bases, leaving 13 bases between the germline ends. CDR3 length: 15 amino acids. Germline V gene lookup returns CDR1 SGHRS and CDR2 YFSETQ.

The gene calls are TRBV27 and TRBJ2-7, with 9 bases that match TRBD2. There are 13 residues in the CDR3. Germline trimming cut 5 bases from V and 3 bases from J; bases unmatched to any gene: 2. The germline V gene encodes CDR1 MNHEY and CDR2 SMNVEV (reference sequence). CDR3: CASSPLAGYEQYF. The CDR3 coding sequence is TGTGCCAGCAGTCCACTAGCGGGCTACGAGCAGTACTTC.

This clonotype was seen ten or more times. The chain employs TRBV19 and TRBJ1-1; 8 bases line up with TRBD1. Germline V lookup: CDR1 LNHDA, CDR2 SQIVND (reference sequence). Losses at the gene ends were 3 bases for V and 1 base for J; bases not matched to a gene: 7. The length of the CDR3 is 16 residues. DNA for the CDR3: TGTGCCAGTAGTATTGCACAGGGGGTGTGGAACACTGAAGCTTTCTTT. It yields the protein CASSIAQGVWNTEAFF. Based on the CDR3 plus reference TRBV19 and TRBJ1-1, the full variable domain is DGGITQSPKYLFRKEGQNVTLSCEQNLNHDAMYWYRQDPGQGLRLIYYSQIVNDFQKGDIAEGYSVSREKKESFPLTVTSAQKNPTAFYLCASSIAQGVWNTEAFFGQGTRLTVV.

This clonotype showed up just a few times. The V gene is TRBV4-3, the J gene TRBJ1-2; no reliable D call. The CDR3 loop spans 16 amino acids. Trimming shortened V by 0 bases and J by 3 bases, and 14 bases separated the two germline ends. In germline, CDR1 is LGHNA, CDR2 YSLEER. This CDR3 is CASSQEARRMYYGYTF. CDR3 bases: TGCGCCAGCAGCCAAGAAGCGAGACGTATGTACTATGGCTACACCTTC.

This clonotype has more than one count but fewer than ten. The chain joins TRBV20-1 to TRBJ1-3, with no clear D. The CDR3 covers 15 residues. The V and J ends lost 3 bases and 1 base respectively, with 13 bases between them. Germline V gene sequence: CDR1 DFQATT, CDR2 SNEGSKA (reference sequence). The CDR3 bases are TGCAGTGCTAGGGGCCGGGTAGGGTCTGGAAACACCATATATTTT. It translates to CSARGRVGSGNTIYF.

The chain employs TRBV7-9 and TRBJ2-1, with D tentatively TRBD2 (6 bases). Trimming cost V 4 bases and J 7 bases, with 20 bases left between them. The V gene's germline CDR1 is SEHNR and CDR2 FQNEAQ (reference sequence). The CDR3 spans 16 residues. In nucleotides, the CDR3 is TGTGCCAGCAGCTCCGCCGGAGGGACCCCCGGGAATGAGCAGTTCTTC. Translated, it gives CASSSAGGTPGNEQFF.